The entry that follows covers one T cell receptor (beta chain) sequence. The data belong to a study of OX40 agonist ivuxolimab in advanced cancers. Study details: At roughly 83% male, the cohort had a mean age of around 56 years, ranging from roughly 20 to 79.

The CDR3 spans 14 residues. Germline-derived CDR1 and CDR2 are MNHEY and SVGAGI. V lost 5 bases and J lost 4, with 12 bases in between. Sequencing was performed with immunoSEQ multiplex PCR; in TCRdb, only in-frame clones are kept and a portion is missing. There are about 40,000 clones in the sample; around 84% occur only once, and around 16% lies in the top ten. The TCR originated in an adult with an advanced solid tumor such as melanoma, head and neck, liver or kidney cancer. The chain joins TRBV6-5 to TRBJ1-3; no reliable D call. Specimen: CD4+ or CD8+ T cells sorted from blood, collected in a trial of the OX40 agonist ivuxolimab. The CDR3 is CASSLGSTGNTIYF. CDR3 nucleotide sequence: TGTGCCAGCAGTCTCGGGTCTACCGGAAACACCATATATTTT.